These 10 T cell receptor beta chains were all obtained from the same sample, sequenced in a study of T cell clusters in autoimmune cytopenias. Tens of thousands of genome equivalents of blood DNA were amplified for TRB. TRB was amplified by touch-down multiplex PCR, primer pools A and B combined. TCRdb re-analyzed the multiplex PCR reads; it lists each CDR3 protein once, without DNA. The table lists 2,500 to 3,500 distinct CDR3 sequences. The data were also submitted as part of a second study, on T cell repertoires in aging, cancer and after chemotherapy.

The sample consisted of peripheral blood. These receptors all come from a human donor in good health.

The chain has TRBV12-3 or TRBV12-4 and TRBJ2-1; TCRdb proposes TRBD1, but this gene call is untestable without DNA. The CDR3 is 14 residues long. The CDR3 sequence is CASSLEGSTIEQFF.

This clonotype is called medium-sized (0.01 to 0.1%) based on its frequency. The gene calls are TRBV19 and TRBJ1-5; TCRdb indicates TRBD1, and absent DNA this call remains unverified. The CDR3 has 17 residues. In germline, CDR1 is LNHDA, CDR2 SQIVND (reference sequence). CDR3: CASPPGQGSYSNQPQHF. Complete variable domain (other parts from reference TRBV19 and TRBJ1-5): DGGITQSPKYLFRKEGQNVTLSCEQNLNHDAMYWYRQDPGQGLRLIYYSQIVNDFQKGDIAEGYSVSREKKESFPLTVTSAQKNPTAFYLCASPPGQGSYSNQPQHFGDGTRLSIL.

By frequency, this clonotype is medium-sized. This chain uses TRBV30 with TRBJ1-5. Germline V gives CDR1 GTSNPN, CDR2 SVGIG (reference sequence). CDR3 length: 13 amino acids. CDR3 loop: CAWSVTASGPQHF.

V usage is TRBV7-9 and J usage is TRBJ1-3. From germline, CDR1 is SEHNR and CDR2 FQNEAQ (reference sequence). This CDR3 contains 16 residues. The CDR3 protein is CASSLARQGSGNTIYF.

This clonotype counts as medium-sized by frequency. The V gene is TRBV19, the J gene TRBJ2-7; TCRdb calls TRBD1, which cannot be checked without DNA. This CDR3 contains 13 residues. Looked up from germline, CDR1 is LNHDA and CDR2 is SQIVND (reference sequence). The CDR3 reads CASNVWGHNEQYF.

This sequence joins TRBV20-1 and TRBJ1-1; TCRdb gives TRBD1 as the D gene, but with no DNA this cannot be confirmed. Germline V gene sequence: CDR1 DFQATT, CDR2 SNEGSKA (reference sequence). The CDR3 totals 11 residues. CDR3 loop: CSLTVNTEAFF.

This sequence joins TRBV20-1 and TRBJ1-2; TCRdb's D call of TRBD1 is untestable without DNA. CDR1 is DFQATT, CDR2 SNEGSKA, per germline (reference sequence). This CDR3 spans 13 amino acids. CDR3 protein: CSGGSGVIYGYTF.

Judged by frequency, this clonotype is medium-sized. The V call is TRBV18, the J call TRBJ1-6; the TCRdb call, TRBD1, lacks DNA for checking. CDR3 length: 14 amino acids. Per germline, CDR1 KGHSH and CDR2 LQKENI. CDR3 sequence: CASSQDRGNSPLHF.

Judged by frequency, this clonotype is medium-sized. The CDR3 here is CASSSQRTGPQHF. The chain joins TRBV27 to TRBJ1-5. CDR1 is MNHEY and CDR2 is SMNVEV in the germline V gene (reference sequence). The CDR3 loop spans 13 amino acids.

The rearrangement uses TRBV7-2 and TRBJ2-7; TCRdb designates TRBD1, a call that cannot be tested without DNA. Per germline, CDR1 SGHTA and CDR2 FQGNSA. The CDR3 length is 13 residues. The chain's CDR3 is CASSRDRVYEQYF.